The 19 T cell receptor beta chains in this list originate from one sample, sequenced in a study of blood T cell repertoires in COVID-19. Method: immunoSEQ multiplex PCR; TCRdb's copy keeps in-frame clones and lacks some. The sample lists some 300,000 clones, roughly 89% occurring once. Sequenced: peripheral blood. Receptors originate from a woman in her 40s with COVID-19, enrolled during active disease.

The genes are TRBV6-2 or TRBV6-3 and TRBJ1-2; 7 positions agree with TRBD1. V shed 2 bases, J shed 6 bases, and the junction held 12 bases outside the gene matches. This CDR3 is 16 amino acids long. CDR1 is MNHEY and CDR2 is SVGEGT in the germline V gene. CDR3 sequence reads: CASSYTGRQGVNGYTF. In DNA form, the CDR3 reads TGTGCCAGCAGTTACACCGGCAGACAGGGTGTGAATGGCTACACCTTC.

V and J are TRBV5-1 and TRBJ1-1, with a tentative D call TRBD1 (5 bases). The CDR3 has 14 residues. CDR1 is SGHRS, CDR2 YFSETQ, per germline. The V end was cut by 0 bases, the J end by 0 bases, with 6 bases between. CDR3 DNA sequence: TGCGCCAGCAGCTTGGGGACACTGAACACTGAAGCTTTCTTT. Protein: CASSLGTLNTEAFF.

The CDR3 nucleotides are TGTGCCACCAGCAGACCCTTCGGGACTAGCGGGAGTGGCACAGATACGCAGTATTTT. Residues: CATSRPFGTSGSGTDTQYF. V gene TRBV15 combines with J gene TRBJ2-3; 14 nucleotides line up with TRBD2. The germline V gene encodes CDR1 LNHNV and CDR2 YYDKDF (reference sequence). V trimming: 2 bases; J trimming: 1 base; junction bases outside the gene matches: 8. CDR3 length equals 19 residues. The whole variable domain, remainder taken from reference TRBV15 and TRBJ2-3, is DAMVIQNPRYQVTQFGKPVTLSCSQTLNHNVMYWYQQKSSQAPKLLFHYYDKDFNNEADTPDNFQSRRPNTSFCFLDIRSPGLGDTAMYLCATSRPFGTSGSGTDTQYFGPGTRLTVL.

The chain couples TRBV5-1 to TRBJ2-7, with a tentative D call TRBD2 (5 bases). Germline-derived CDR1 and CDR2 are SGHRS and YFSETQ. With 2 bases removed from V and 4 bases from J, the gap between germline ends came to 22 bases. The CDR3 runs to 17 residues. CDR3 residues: CASSLGPSVLAYYEQYF. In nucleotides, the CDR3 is TGCGCCAGCAGCTTAGGTCCCTCAGTGCTAGCTTATTACGAGCAGTACTTC.

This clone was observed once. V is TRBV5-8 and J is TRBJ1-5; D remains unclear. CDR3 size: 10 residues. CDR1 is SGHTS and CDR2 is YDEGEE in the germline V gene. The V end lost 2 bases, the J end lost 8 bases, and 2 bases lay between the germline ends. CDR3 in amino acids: CASSFKPQHF. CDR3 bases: TGTGCCAGCAGCTTTAAGCCCCAGCATTTT.

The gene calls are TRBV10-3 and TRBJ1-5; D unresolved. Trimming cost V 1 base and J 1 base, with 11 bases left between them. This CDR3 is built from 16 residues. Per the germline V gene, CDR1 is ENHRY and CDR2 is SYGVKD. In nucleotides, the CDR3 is TGTGCCATCAGTGAGTTTGAGGCAACCAGCAATCAGCCCCAGCATTTT. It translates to CAISEFEATSNQPQHF.

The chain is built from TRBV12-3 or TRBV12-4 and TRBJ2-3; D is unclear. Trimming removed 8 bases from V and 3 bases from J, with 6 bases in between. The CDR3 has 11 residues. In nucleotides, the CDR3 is TGTGCCAGCTCTGTTACAGATACGCAGTATTTT. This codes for CASSVTDTQYF.

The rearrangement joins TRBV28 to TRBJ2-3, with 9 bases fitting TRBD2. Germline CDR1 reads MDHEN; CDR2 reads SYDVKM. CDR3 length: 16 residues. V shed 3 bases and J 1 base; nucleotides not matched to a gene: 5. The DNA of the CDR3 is TGTGCCAGCAGTTTCGTATCTAGCGGGGGCACAGATACGCAGTATTTT. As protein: CASSFVSSGGTDTQYF.

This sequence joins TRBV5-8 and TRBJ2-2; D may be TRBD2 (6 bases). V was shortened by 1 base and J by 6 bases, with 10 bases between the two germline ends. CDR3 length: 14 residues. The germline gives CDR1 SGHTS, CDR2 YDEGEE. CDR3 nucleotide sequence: TGTGCCAGCAGCTTGTTCTGGGGGGCCGGGGAGCTGTTTTTT. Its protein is CASSLFWGAGELFF.

The CDR3 DNA is TGTGCCTGGTCCGGGGCAGGGGTACGGGGTCAGCCCCAGCATTTT. Protein product: CAWSGAGVRGQPQHF. This chain links TRBV30 with TRBJ1-5, with D perhaps matching TRBD1 (6 bases). Trimming removed 5 bases at V and 6 bases at J, with 20 bases between. The CDR3 runs 15 residues. CDR1 is GTSNPN, CDR2 SVGIG, per germline (reference sequence).

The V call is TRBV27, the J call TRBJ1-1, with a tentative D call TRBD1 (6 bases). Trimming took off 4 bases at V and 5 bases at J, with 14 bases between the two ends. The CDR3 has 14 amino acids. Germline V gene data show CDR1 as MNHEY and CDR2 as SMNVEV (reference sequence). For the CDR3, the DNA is TGTGCCAGCAGTTGGGAAGGGGGTTGGACTGAAGCTTTCTTT. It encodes CASSWEGGWTEAFF.

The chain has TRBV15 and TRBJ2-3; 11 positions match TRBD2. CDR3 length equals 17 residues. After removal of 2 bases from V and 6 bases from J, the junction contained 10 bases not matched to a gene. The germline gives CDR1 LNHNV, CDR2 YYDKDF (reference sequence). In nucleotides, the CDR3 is TGTGCCACCAGCAGATTACTAGCGGGAGCTACCAGGGATACGCAGTATTTT. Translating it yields CATSRLLAGATRDTQYF.

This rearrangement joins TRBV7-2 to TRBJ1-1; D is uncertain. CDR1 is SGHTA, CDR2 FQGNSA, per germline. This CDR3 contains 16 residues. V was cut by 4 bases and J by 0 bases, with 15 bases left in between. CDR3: CASSSRVFTVNTEAFF. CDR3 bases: TGTGCCAGCAGCTCCCGGGTGTTTACCGTGAACACTGAAGCTTTCTTT. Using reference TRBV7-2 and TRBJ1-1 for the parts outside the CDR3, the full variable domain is GAGVSQSPSNKVTEKGKDVELRCDPISGHTALYWYRQSLGQGLEFLIYFQGNSAPDKSGLPSDRFSAERTGGSVSTLTIQRTQQEDSAVYLCASSSRVFTVNTEAFFGQGTRLTVV.

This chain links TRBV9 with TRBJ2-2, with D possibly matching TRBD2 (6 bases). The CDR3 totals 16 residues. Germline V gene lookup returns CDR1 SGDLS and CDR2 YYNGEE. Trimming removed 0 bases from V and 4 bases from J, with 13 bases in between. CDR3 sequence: CASSVVSGAGTGELFF. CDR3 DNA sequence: TGTGCCAGCAGCGTAGTATCGGGAGCTGGCACCGGGGAGCTGTTTTTT.

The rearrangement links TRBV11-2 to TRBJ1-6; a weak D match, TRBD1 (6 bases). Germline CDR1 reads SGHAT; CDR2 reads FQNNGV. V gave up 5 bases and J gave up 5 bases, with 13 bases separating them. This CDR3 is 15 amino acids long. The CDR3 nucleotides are TGTGCCAGCAGCCTCACAGGGTCCGATAATTCACCCCTCCACTTT. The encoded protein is CASSLTGSDNSPLHF.

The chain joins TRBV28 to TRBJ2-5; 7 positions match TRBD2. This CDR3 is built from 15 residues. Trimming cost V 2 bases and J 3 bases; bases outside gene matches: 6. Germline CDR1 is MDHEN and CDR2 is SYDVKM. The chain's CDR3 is CASSLPRAGKETQYF. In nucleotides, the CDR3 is TGTGCCAGCAGTTTACCAAGAGCGGGGAAAGAGACCCAGTACTTC.

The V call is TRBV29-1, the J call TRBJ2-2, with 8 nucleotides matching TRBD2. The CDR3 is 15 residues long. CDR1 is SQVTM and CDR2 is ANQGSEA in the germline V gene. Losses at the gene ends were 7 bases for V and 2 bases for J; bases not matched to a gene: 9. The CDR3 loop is CSAPGGASNTGELFF. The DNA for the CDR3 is TGCAGCGCCCCCGGGGGGGCCTCTAACACCGGGGAGCTGTTTTTT.

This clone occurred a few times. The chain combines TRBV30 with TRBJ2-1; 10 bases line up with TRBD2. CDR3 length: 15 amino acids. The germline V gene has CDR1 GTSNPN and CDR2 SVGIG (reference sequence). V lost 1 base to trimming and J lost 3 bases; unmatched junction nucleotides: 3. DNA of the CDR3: TGTGCCTGGAGTGCTCTAGCGGGAGTCTACAATGAGCAGTTCTTC. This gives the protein CAWSALAGVYNEQFF.

DNA for the CDR3: TGTGCCAGCACCAAGGCACAGGGTGAAGCTTTCTTT. Translation gives CASTKAQGEAFF. The chain employs TRBV28 and TRBJ1-1, with a possible D match to TRBD1 (6 bases). Germline V CDR1 and CDR2: MDHEN, SYDVKM. Between the trimmed V and J ends, which lost 7 bases and 7 bases, there was a span of 13 bases. The CDR3 totals 12 residues.